A single sample gave rise to the 5 T cell receptor beta chains below, sequenced in a study of T-cell memory formation after mild COVID-19 (dated by TCRdb to about 2021). Libraries came from 5' RACE. Sequencing was performed on an Illumina NovaSeq 6000. The public reads were run again by TCRdb, first through fastp at Q25 and then through MiXCR, and only productive beta chains were kept. Identical CDR3 proteins give one entry, which carries the most common genes and DNA. The sample table contains 350,000 to 500,000 distinct CDR3 sequences; only one count was recorded for about a sixth of them. Roughly 21% of the sample is taken by the ten largest. Sequencing was done on a sample of PBMCs or a T cell subset sorted from them (not recorded which). The origin of the receptors is a man aged 18 to 29 who had mild COVID-19 (a few samples of this study predate the infection). The sample titles of this study are shuffled in the database, so cell type and time point are left out; the donor was told from shared clones.

J is TRBJ2-1 and V is TRBV19, with D possibly being TRBD1 (6 bases). Germline V gene lookup returns CDR1 LNHDA and CDR2 SQIVND (reference sequence). There are 15 residues in the CDR3. Trimming cost V 3 bases and J 4 bases, with 13 bases left between them. CDR3 in DNA: TGTGCCAGTAGTATCGTTGGGACAACGTACAATGAGCAGTTCTTC. Residues: CASSIVGTTYNEQFF.

The J gene is TRBJ2-3, the V gene TRBV6-5; 11 bases are a match to TRBD2. The CDR3 covers 15 residues. Germline V CDR1 and CDR2: MNHEY, SVGAGI. V was clipped by 2 bases and J by 6 bases; unmatched bases: 4. CDR3 sequence reads: CASSYLAGGADTQYF. The CDR3 DNA reads as TGTGCCAGCAGTTACCTAGCGGGGGGAGCTGATACGCAGTATTTT.

This clonotype has only a few counts. The chain links TRBV7-9 to TRBJ2-7; D unresolved. The CDR3 sequence is 12 residues long. V was pared by 3 bases and J by 3 bases, with 6 bases between. The germline CDR1 and CDR2 sequences are SEHNR and FQNEAQ (reference sequence). The CDR3 region has the DNA TGTGCCAGCAGCTTTGCAAACTACGAGCAGTACGTC. It specifies CASSFANYEQYV.

The chain employs TRBV20-1 and TRBJ2-7; D is unresolved. The V gene's germline CDR1 is DFQATT and CDR2 SNEGSKA (reference sequence). The CDR3 loop spans 15 amino acids. V dropped 0 bases and J dropped 5 bases, with 17 bases sitting between them. Written as DNA, the CDR3 is TGCAGTGCTAGAGATGAACGGTACGGGTGGGACGAGCAGTACTTC. Amino acid sequence: CSARDERYGWDEQYF.

This clonotype was counted a few times. The chain combines TRBV29-1 with TRBJ1-5; unclear D gene. CDR3 size: 12 residues. Germline assignment: CDR1 SQVTM and CDR2 ANQGSEA. V was trimmed by 5 bases and J by 7 bases, leaving 12 bases between them. As DNA, the CDR3 is TGCAGCGTTAAAGGGTTAAACCAGCCCCAGCATTTT. Translation gives CSVKGLNQPQHF.